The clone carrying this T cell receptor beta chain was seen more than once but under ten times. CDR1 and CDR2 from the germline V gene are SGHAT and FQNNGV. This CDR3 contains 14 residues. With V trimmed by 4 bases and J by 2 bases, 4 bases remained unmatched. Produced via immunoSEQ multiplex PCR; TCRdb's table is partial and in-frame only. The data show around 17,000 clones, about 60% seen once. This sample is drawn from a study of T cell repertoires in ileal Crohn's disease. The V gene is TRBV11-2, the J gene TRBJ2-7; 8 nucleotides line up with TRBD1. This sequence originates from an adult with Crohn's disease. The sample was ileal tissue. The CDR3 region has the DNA TGTGCCAGCAGCTCCGGGACAGGACCCTACGAGCAGTACTTC. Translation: CASSSGTGPYEQYF.